These 2 T cell receptor beta chains came from one sample sequenced in a study of immune cell composition in non-small cell lung cancer (dated by TCRdb to 2016 to 2017). Library construction relied on the immunoSEQ multiplex PCR assay. The table was pulled from immuneACCESS by TCRdb, which kept in-frame rearrangements only. Such tables lose some clones; where checked, under half of the loss comes from unresolved V genes, and the rest has no known cause. The sample yields about 4,600 clones; under 80% were counted once. The ten largest make up 9.5% to 12% of the sample. Sequencing was carried out using lung tumor tissue. These receptor sequences come from a human donor with non-small cell lung cancer.

J is TRBJ2-7 and V is TRBV28; possible D gene TRBD1, 6 bases. Germline V gene lookup returns CDR1 MDHEN and CDR2 SYDVKM. Trimming removed 6 bases at V and 4 bases at J, with 19 bases between. This CDR3 comprises 15 residues. CDR3 bases: TGTGCCAGCAGAGGGACCGGGACACGTCTTTACGAGCAGTACTTC. Residues: CASRGTGTRLYEQYF. The variable domain in full, with the rest retrieved from reference TRBV28 and TRBJ2-7, is DVKVTQSSRYLVKRTGEKVFLECVQDMDHENMFWYRQDPGLGLRLIYFSYDVKMKEKGDIPEGYSVSREKKERFSLILESASTNQTSMYLCASRGTGTRLYEQYFGPGTRLTVT.

V and J are TRBV27 and TRBJ2-5; 10 bases align to TRBD2. Trimming cost V 6 bases and J 2 bases; bases outside gene matches: 6. Germline-derived CDR1 and CDR2 are MNHEY and SMNVEV (reference sequence). There are 15 residues in the CDR3. The CDR3 DNA reads as TGTGCCAGCAGGGATCCAGCGGGAGGGCAAGAGACCCAGTACTTC. Protein sequence: CASRDPAGGQETQYF.